The 19 T cell receptor beta chains reported below all come from one sample, sequenced in a study of cytomegalovirus exposure and HLA in healthy donors. Primers: 60 Vbeta forward and 13 Jbeta reverse. The repertoire was sequenced with immunoSEQ multiplex PCR; TCRdb's copy has only in-frame clones and lacks some. The table has about 220,000 clones, approximately 83% seen once; the top ten hold 0.71%. The specimen sequenced was PBMCs. The receptors shown here come from a boy between 2 and 10 years old in good health and CMV-seronegative.

The chain is built from TRBV18 and TRBJ2-7; the D gene is possibly TRBD1 (6 bases). CDR3 length: 15 residues. V was shortened by 3 bases and J by 0 bases, with 12 bases between the two germline ends. Germline-derived CDR1 and CDR2 are KGHSH and LQKENI. Written as DNA, the CDR3 is TGTGCCAGCTCACCCGAGACAGGAAGCTCCTACGAGCAGTACTTC. The encoded protein is CASSPETGSSYEQYF.

The chain links TRBV25-1 to TRBJ1-3; D not resolved. CDR1 and CDR2 from the germline V gene are MGHDK and SYGVNS. The CDR3 loop spans 14 amino acids. V lost 1 base and J 7 bases, leaving 11 bases between the germline ends. This CDR3 reads CASSESRFRNTIYF. The CDR3 DNA reads as TGTGCCAGCAGTGAATCGAGATTCAGGAACACCATATATTTT.

The rearrangement uses TRBV2 and TRBJ1-1, with D perhaps matching TRBD1 (5 bases). There are 12 residues in the CDR3. CDR1 and CDR2 from the germline V gene are SNHLY and FYNNEI. Trimming left V 6 bases short and J 6 bases short, with 11 bases between. The CDR3 DNA reads as TGTGCCAGCAGAGGGGTCTTTGCTGAAGCTTTCTTT. It is translated as CASRGVFAEAFF.

The chain is built from TRBV25-1 and TRBJ2-2; a possible D gene is TRBD2 (5 bases). The length of the CDR3 is 16 residues. Germline assignment: CDR1 MGHDK and CDR2 SYGVNS. Trimming removed 0 bases at V and 6 bases at J, with 14 bases between. The CDR3 sequence is CASSEYRGQTPGELFF. In DNA, the CDR3 is TGTGCCAGCAGTGAATATCGAGGGCAGACCCCCGGGGAGCTGTTTTTT. Filled out from reference TRBV25-1 and TRBJ2-2, the complete variable domain reads EADIYQTPRYLVIGTGKKITLECSQTMGHDKMYWYQQDPGMELHLIHYSYGVNSTEKGDLSSESTVSRIRTEHFPLTLESARPSHTSQYLCASSEYRGQTPGELFFGEGSRLTVL.

The chain is built from TRBV6-1 and TRBJ2-5; TRBD1 matches at 9 bases. Trimming cost V 3 bases and J 2 bases; bases outside gene matches: 13. The CDR3 runs to 18 residues. The V gene's germline CDR1 is MNHNS and CDR2 SASEGT. This chain's CDR3 is CASSERLETGGYQETQYF. The CDR3 coding sequence is TGTGCCAGCAGTGAGAGGCTCGAGACAGGGGGTTATCAAGAGACCCAGTACTTC.

The CDR3 DNA follows: TGTGCCAGCAGCGACTCTATAACCTCCTACGAGCAGTACTTC. This translates into CASSDSITSYEQYF. The chain links TRBV27 to TRBJ2-7, with unresolved D. The CDR3 sequence is 14 residues long. The germline V gene encodes CDR1 MNHEY and CDR2 SMNVEV (reference sequence). Trimming shortened V by 6 bases and J by 0 bases, and 12 bases separated the two germline ends.

The rearrangement links TRBV5-6 to TRBJ2-7; 9 bases match TRBD2. CDR3 length: 15 amino acids. V shed 5 bases and J 0 bases; nucleotides not matched to a gene: 6. The germline V gene encodes CDR1 SGHDT and CDR2 YYEEEE. The CDR3: CASRGLAISSYEQYF. CDR3 sequence (DNA): TGTGCCAGCAGAGGACTAGCGATAAGCTCCTACGAGCAGTACTTC.

The chain joins TRBV19 to TRBJ2-7; D is possibly TRBD1 (6 bases). The germline V gene encodes CDR1 LNHDA and CDR2 SQIVND (reference sequence). The CDR3 totals 16 residues. The V end was cut by 2 bases, the J end by 0 bases, with 14 bases between. In nucleotides, the CDR3 is TGTGCCAGTAGTATAACAGGGCCTGGGAGCTCCTACGAGCAGTACTTC. Protein sequence: CASSITGPGSSYEQYF.

The chain combines TRBV29-1 with TRBJ1-1; no clear D gene. The CDR3 spans 12 residues. V shed 7 bases and J shed 1 base, with 10 bases lying between them. Looked up from germline, CDR1 is SQVTM and CDR2 is ANQGSEA. CDR3 region: CSGRVPNTEAFF. The CDR3 DNA is TGCAGCGGGAGGGTCCCGAACACTGAAGCTTTCTTT.

The rearrangement links TRBV27 to TRBJ2-7; 7 bases align to TRBD2. The CDR3 totals 15 residues. Germline CDR1 is MNHEY and CDR2 is SMNVEV (reference sequence). Trimming took 5 bases from V and 4 from J; bases not matched to a gene: 11. The CDR3 loop reads CASSPTIAGVYEQYF. The CDR3 bases are TGTGCCAGCAGTCCCACAATCGCGGGAGTGTACGAGCAGTACTTC.

The genes are TRBV30 and TRBJ1-5; TRBD1 aligns across 7 bases. The V gene's germline CDR1 is GTSNPN and CDR2 SVGIG (reference sequence). Losses at the gene ends were 3 bases for V and 2 bases for J; bases not matched to a gene: 10. The CDR3 is 16 amino acids. The CDR3 reads CAWRFKQGGGNQPQHF. The CDR3 coding sequence is TGTGCCTGGAGATTTAAGCAGGGGGGTGGCAATCAGCCCCAGCATTTT.

The rearrangement uses TRBV4-1 and TRBJ1-6; D gene ambiguous. V shed 1 base and J shed 6 bases, with 10 bases lying between them. The CDR3 has 15 amino acids. CDR1 MGHRA and CDR2 YSYEKL come from the germline V gene. CDR3: CASSQADGLNSPLHF. The CDR3, as DNA: TGCGCCAGCAGCCAAGCTGACGGACTTAATTCACCCCTCCACTTT.

The rearrangement uses TRBV27 and TRBJ2-7; 7 bases match TRBD1. The CDR3 contains 15 residues. CDR1 is MNHEY, CDR2 SMNVEV, per germline (reference sequence). The trim removed 5 bases at V and 3 bases at J, leaving 10 bases unmatched. CDR3 amino acids: CASSPRQGNFYEQYF. In DNA, the CDR3 is TGTGCCAGCAGTCCCCGACAGGGTAACTTCTACGAGCAGTACTTC.

The chain combines TRBV19 with TRBJ1-5; maybe TRBD1 (5 bases). This CDR3 comprises 13 residues. CDR1 is LNHDA and CDR2 is SQIVND in the germline V gene (reference sequence). V lost 10 bases to trimming and J lost 7 bases, with 17 bases between them. CDR3 DNA: TGTGCCACCCGGGCGGGGGGGTCGCAGCCCCAGCATTTT. The encoded protein is CATRAGGSQPQHF.

The J gene is TRBJ2-7, the V gene TRBV18; TRBD2 aligns across 8 bases. This CDR3 is built from 14 residues. Losses at the gene ends were 6 bases for V and 5 bases for J; bases not matched to a gene: 9. The germline gives CDR1 KGHSH, CDR2 LQKENI. CDR3 coding DNA: TGTGCCAGCTCCTCGGGGACTAGTCCCGACGAGCAGTACTTC. Its translation is CASSSGTSPDEQYF.

This clone showed up just once. This chain uses TRBV10-1 with TRBJ2-7, with D unclear. V lost 6 bases, J lost 3 bases, and 3 bases lay in between. Germline V gene sequence: CDR1 WNHNN, CDR2 SYGVQD (reference sequence). This CDR3 contains 10 residues. The CDR3 DNA follows: TGCGCCAGCAGACACTACGAGCAGTACTTC. Encoded protein: CASRHYEQYF.

The rearrangement links TRBV6-1 to TRBJ1-6; unclear D gene. The CDR3 consists of 14 residues. Trimming took off 5 bases at V and 9 bases at J, with 14 bases between the two ends. In germline, CDR1 is MNHNS, CDR2 SASEGT. In DNA form, the CDR3 reads TGTGCCAGCAGTAATCAAGCGAGCGGTTCACCCCTCCACTTT. This gives the protein CASSNQASGSPLHF.

The chain combines TRBV5-4 with TRBJ2-1, with a tentative D call TRBD2 (6 bases). Per germline, CDR1 SGHNT and CDR2 YYREEE (reference sequence). This CDR3 region has 15 residues. The V gene lost 3 bases and the J gene lost 8 bases, with 18 bases spanning the gap. The CDR3 DNA is TGTGCCAGCAGCTCCTATAGCGGTACAGTCTATGAGCAGTTCTTC. Residues: CASSSYSGTVYEQFF.

The CDR3 DNA is TGCGCCAGCAGCTTGGCCAGCGTCCAGGGTTCAAATGAGCAGTTCTTC. Translated: CASSLASVQGSNEQFF. The chain employs TRBV5-1 and TRBJ2-1; D is possibly TRBD1 (5 bases). In germline, CDR1 is SGHRS, CDR2 YFSETQ. CDR3 length equals 16 residues. V was trimmed by 0 bases and J by 7 bases, leaving 17 bases between them.